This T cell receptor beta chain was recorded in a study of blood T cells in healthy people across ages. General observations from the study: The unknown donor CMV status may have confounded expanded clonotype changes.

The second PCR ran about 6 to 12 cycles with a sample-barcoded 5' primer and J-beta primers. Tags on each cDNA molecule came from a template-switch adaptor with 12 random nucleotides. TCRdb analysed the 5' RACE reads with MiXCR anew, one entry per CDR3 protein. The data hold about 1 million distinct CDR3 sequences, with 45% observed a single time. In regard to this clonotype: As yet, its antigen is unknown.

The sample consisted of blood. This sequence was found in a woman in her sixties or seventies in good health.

CDR3 in amino acids: CASSSTSGSRFQYF. The CDR3, as DNA: TGTGCCAGCAGTTCTACTAGCGGGAGTCGTTTTCAGTACTTC. The V call is TRBV27, the J call TRBJ2-4; 11 bases are a match to TRBD2. This CDR3 is built from 14 residues. CDR1 is MNHEY and CDR2 is SMNVEV in the germline V gene (reference sequence). J gave up 11 bases and V 4 bases, and 7 bases lay outside the gene matches.